This T cell receptor (beta chain) was sequenced for a study of blood T cells in healthy people across ages. Study observations and caveats: Comparison with aged donors showed that long-lived donors had more naive CD4+ cells and higher diversity.

It was with a sample-barcoded 5' primer and a J-beta primer mix that a second PCR of roughly 6 to 11 cycles was run. A template-switch adaptor containing 12 random nucleotides labeled each cDNA molecule. TCRdb independently ran MiXCR on the 5' RACE reads; one entry per CDR3 protein. The sample has about 730,000 distinct CDR3 sequences, about 42% seen once. In its sample, this clonotype was seen a few times. What it binds is unknown. J was trimmed by 4 bases and V by 0 bases; bases with no gene match: 3. The germline V gene encodes CDR1 LGHDT and CDR2 YNNKEL (reference sequence). This CDR3 is 15 amino acids long.

The receptor comes from an older woman in good health. The chain carries TRBV3-1 and TRBJ1-2; 9 positions match TRBD1. Sequenced material: blood. The CDR3 coding sequence is TGTGCCAGCAGCCAAGATTTGGGACAGGGCTATGGCTACACCTTC. This gives the protein CASSQDLGQGYGYTF.